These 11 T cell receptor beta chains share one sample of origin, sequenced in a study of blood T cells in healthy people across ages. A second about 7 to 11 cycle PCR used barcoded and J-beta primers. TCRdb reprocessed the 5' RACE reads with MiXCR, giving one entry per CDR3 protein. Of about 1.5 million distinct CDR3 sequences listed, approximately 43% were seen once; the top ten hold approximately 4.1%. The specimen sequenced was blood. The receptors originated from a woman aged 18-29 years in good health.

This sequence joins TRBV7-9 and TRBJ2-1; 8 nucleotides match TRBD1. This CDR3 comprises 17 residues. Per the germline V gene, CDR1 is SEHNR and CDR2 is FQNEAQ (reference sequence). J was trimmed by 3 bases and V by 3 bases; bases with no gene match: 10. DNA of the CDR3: TGTGCCAGCAGCTTGGGACTCGGACAGGGTTTCTACAATGAGCAGTTCTTC. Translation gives CASSLGLGQGFYNEQFF.

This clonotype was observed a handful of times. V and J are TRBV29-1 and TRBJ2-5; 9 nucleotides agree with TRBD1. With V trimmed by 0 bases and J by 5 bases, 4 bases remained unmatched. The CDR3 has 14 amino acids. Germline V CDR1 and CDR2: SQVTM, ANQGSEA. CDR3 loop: CSVEDRGQGETQYF. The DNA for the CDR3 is TGCAGCGTTGAAGATCGCGGACAGGGGGAGACCCAGTACTTC.

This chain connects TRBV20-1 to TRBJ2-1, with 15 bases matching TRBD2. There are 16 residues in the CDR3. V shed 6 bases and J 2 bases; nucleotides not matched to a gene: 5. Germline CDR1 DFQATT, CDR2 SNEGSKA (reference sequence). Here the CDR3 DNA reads TGCAGTGCCTGGGGACTAGCGGGAGGTGCCTACAATGAGCAGTTCTTC. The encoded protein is CSAWGLAGGAYNEQFF.

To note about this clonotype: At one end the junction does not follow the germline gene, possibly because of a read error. CDR3 bases: TGCAGTACTAGAGATGCCACCCCGTGGACTAGCGGCTACGAGCAGTACTTC. Protein: CSTRDATPWTSGYEQYF. The chain combines TRBV20-1 with TRBJ2-7; the match to TRBD2 covers 10 bases. The CDR3 is 17 residues long. Per the germline V gene, CDR1 is DFQATT and CDR2 is SNEGSKA (reference sequence).

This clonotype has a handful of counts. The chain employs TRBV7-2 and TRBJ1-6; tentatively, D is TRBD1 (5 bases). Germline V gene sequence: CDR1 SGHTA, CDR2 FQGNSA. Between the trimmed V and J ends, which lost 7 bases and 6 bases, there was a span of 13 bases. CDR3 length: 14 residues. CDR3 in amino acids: CASTPGTANSPLHF. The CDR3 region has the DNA TGTGCCAGCACCCCCGGGACGGCTAATTCACCCCTCCACTTT.

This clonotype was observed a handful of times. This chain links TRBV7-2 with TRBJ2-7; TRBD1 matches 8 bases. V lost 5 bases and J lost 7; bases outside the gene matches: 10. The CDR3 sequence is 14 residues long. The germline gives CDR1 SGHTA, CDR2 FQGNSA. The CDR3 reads CASSPRTGTGEQYF. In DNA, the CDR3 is TGTGCCAGCAGCCCAAGGACAGGGACGGGTGAGCAGTACTTC.

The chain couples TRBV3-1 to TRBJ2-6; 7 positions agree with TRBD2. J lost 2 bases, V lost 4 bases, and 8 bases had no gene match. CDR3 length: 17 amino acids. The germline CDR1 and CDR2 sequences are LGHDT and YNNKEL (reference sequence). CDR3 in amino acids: CASSLRQRGAGANVLTF. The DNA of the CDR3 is TGTGCCAGCAGCCTCCGACAACGGGGGGCTGGGGCCAACGTCCTGACTTTC.

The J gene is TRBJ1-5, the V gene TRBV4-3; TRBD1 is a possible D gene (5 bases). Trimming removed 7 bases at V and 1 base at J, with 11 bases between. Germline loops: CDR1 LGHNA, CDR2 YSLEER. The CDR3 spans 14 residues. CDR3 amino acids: CASIQRQSNQPQHF. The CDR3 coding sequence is TGCGCCAGCATCCAGAGACAGAGCAATCAGCCCCAGCATTTT.

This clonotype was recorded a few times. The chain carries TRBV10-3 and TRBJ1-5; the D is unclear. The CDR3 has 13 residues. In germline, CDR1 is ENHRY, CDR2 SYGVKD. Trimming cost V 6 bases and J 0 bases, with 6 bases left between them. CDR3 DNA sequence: TGTGCCATCAGGAGCTATAGCAATCAGCCCCAGCATTTT. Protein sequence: CAIRSYSNQPQHF.

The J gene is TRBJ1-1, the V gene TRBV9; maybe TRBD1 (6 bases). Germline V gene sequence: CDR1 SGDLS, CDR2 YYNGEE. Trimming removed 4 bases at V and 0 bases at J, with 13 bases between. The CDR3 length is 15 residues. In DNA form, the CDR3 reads TGTGCCAGCAGCCCTCGGACAGATTTGAACACTGAAGCTTTCTTT. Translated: CASSPRTDLNTEAFF. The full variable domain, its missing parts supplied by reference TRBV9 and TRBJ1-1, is DSGVTQTPKHLITATGQRVTLRCSPRSGDLSVYWYQQSLDQGLQFLIQYYNGEERAKGNILERFSAQQFPDLHSELNLSSLELGDSALYFCASSPRTDLNTEAFFGQGTRLTVV.

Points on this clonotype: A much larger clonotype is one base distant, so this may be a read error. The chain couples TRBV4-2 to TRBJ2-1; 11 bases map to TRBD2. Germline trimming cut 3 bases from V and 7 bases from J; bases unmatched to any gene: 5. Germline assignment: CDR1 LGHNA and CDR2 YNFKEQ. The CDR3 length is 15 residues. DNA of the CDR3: TGTGCCAGCAGCCACTTGACTAGCGGGACGAATGAGCAGTTCTTC. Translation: CASSHLTSGTNEQFF.